There are a few counts of the clone carrying this T cell receptor beta chain. Antigen: not known. This sample is drawn from a study of response to subunit inactivated influenza vaccine. The CDR3 spans 15 residues. Germline CDR1 DFQATT, CDR2 SNEGSKA (reference sequence). Trimming left V 3 bases short and J 2 bases short, with 14 bases between. MiXCR, run by TCRdb on the RT-PCR reads, gives a single entry per CDR3 protein. The sample shows about 540,000 distinct CDR3 sequences, less than 15% of them seen only once. Study-wide results and limits: That few new T cells are recruited by each seasonal influenza vaccination was the authors' suggestion.

This specimen was PBMCs from blood, taken about 12 days after vaccination. The clonotype comes from a man aged 45 to 65 who received an inactivated influenza vaccine. The V call is TRBV20-1, the J call TRBJ2-1; D uncertain. The CDR3 region is CSASRRSNAYNEQFF. In DNA form, the CDR3 reads TGCAGTGCTAGCCGGCGGTCCAATGCCTACAATGAGCAGTTCTTC.